A single sample is the source of the 26 T cell receptor beta chains below, sequenced in a study of TET2 disruption in CD19-targeted CAR T cells. The method was immunoSEQ multiplex PCR; TCRdb's version includes in-frame clones alone and lacks a portion of them. This listing includes 25,000 to 30,000 clones. Treatment in this sample: autologous CTL019 cells: CD19 CAR with 4-1BB and CD3 zeta domains. Which antigens these TCRs recognize remains unknown. The sample was CD8- CAR+ T cells sorted from cultured blood T cells, taken for CD19 CAR T cell therapy. The subset: CD8-negative CAR-positive T cells from the infusion product. These receptors were collected from a man between 65 and 85 years old with chronic lymphocytic leukemia.

A note on this clone: The sequenced fragment ends 3 residues before the CDR3 boundary, so the rest is inferred from the germline J gene. This rearrangement joins TRBV7-9 to TRBJ2-1, with 10 bases identical to TRBD2. Germline V gene lookup returns CDR1 SEHNR and CDR2 FQNEAQ (reference sequence). Losses at the gene ends were 5 bases for V and 8 bases for J; bases not matched to a gene: 9. The CDR3 contains 15 residues. Incomplete CDR3 DNA: TGTGCCAGCAGCCTAGAGCGGGGGGGCCTGGATGAG. It is translated as CASSLERGGLDE. The whole CDR3 protein reads CASSLERGGLDEQFF.

A note on this clone: The sequence runs out 3 residues before the end of the CDR3; the remainder is reconstructed from the germline J gene. This sequence joins TRBV11-2 and TRBJ2-5, with D unclear. The V and J ends lost 6 bases and 3 bases respectively, with 5 bases between them. The CDR3 length is 11 residues. The germline gives CDR1 SGHAT, CDR2 FQNNGV. This CDR3 is CASSREETQYF. The part of the CDR3 DNA that was read is TGTGCCAGCAGTCGGGAAGAGACC.

Remarks on this clone: The CDR3 goes on 3 residues after the read ends, and that part is filled in from the germline J gene. V gene TRBV29-1 combines with J gene TRBJ1-5; D is uncertain. From germline, CDR1 is SQVTM and CDR2 ANQGSEA. The CDR3 has 12 residues. V was pared by 7 bases and J by 0 bases, with 7 bases between. The DNA read from the CDR3 is TGCAGCGCCTTAGTTAGCAATCAGCCC. It specifies CSALVSNQP. The CDR3 in its entirety is CSALVSNQPQHF.

Concerning this clone itself: From the germline J gene comes the end of the CDR3, since the read stops 3 residues before it. The V call is TRBV28, the J call TRBJ1-1; 7 positions agree with TRBD1. The trim removed 5 bases at V and 6 bases at J, leaving 9 bases unmatched. CDR1 and CDR2 from the germline V gene are MDHEN and SYDVKM. This CDR3 contains 14 residues. The CDR3 sequence is CASSPRRGSPEAFF. Partial CDR3 DNA: TGTGCCAGCAGTCCCCGCAGGGGGAGCCCTGAA.

Turning to this clone: The CDR3 end lies 3 residues beyond the end of the read and is filled in from the germline J gene. The V gene is TRBV12-3 or TRBV12-4, the J gene TRBJ2-1, with TRBD2 matching over 11 bases. The CDR3 is 16 amino acids. J lost 4 bases, V lost 6 bases, and 8 bases had no gene match. The CDR3 protein is CASRPSSGGIYNEQFF. CDR3 bases read: TGTGCCAGCAGGCCATCTAGCGGGGGGATATACAATGAG.

A remark on this clone: The CDR3 goes on 3 residues after the read ends, and that part is filled in from the germline J gene. The chain links TRBV5-1 to TRBJ2-5, with D uncertain. Germline lookup yields CDR1 SGHRS and CDR2 YFSETQ. V gave up 4 bases and J gave up 2 bases, with 9 bases separating them. The CDR3 length is 13 residues. Incomplete CDR3 DNA: TGCGCCAGCAGCCAAGGTTCGCAAGAGACC. Amino acid sequence: CASSQGSQET. The CDR3 in its entirety is CASSQGSQETQYF. Complete variable domain (other parts from reference TRBV5-1 and TRBJ2-5): KAGVTQTPRYLIKTRGQQVTLSCSPISGHRSVSWYQQTPGQGLQFLFEYFSETQRNKGNFPGRFSGRQFSNSRSEMNVSTLELGDSALYLCASSQGSQETQYFGPGTRLLVL.

As regards this clone: Read data end 3 residues before the CDR3 end; the end is taken from the germline J gene. The V gene is TRBV20-1, the J gene TRBJ2-5; D is perhaps TRBD1 (6 bases). From germline, CDR1 is DFQATT and CDR2 SNEGSKA (reference sequence). V gave up 1 base and J gave up 3 bases, with 9 bases separating them. This CDR3 is built from 13 residues. The CDR3 DNA, read in part, is TGCAGTGCTAGAGCGGACAGTAAAGAGACC. Translated: CSARADSKET. The complete CDR3 protein is CSARADSKETQYF.

Notes on this clone: The read gets to within 3 residues of the CDR3 end, and the germline J gene fills in the rest. The chain combines TRBV4-1 with TRBJ2-4, with TRBD1 matching 10 bases. Germline lookup yields CDR1 MGHRA and CDR2 YSYEKL. CDR3 length: 15 residues. The part of the CDR3 DNA that was read is TGCGCCAGCAGCCACCGACAGGGGGCTAGGGAGACT. Translated, it gives CASSHRQGARET. The whole CDR3 reads CASSHRQGARETQYF.

With regard to this clone: The missing CDR3 end, 3 residues past where the read stops, is filled in from the germline J gene. This chain joins TRBV18 and TRBJ1-2, with TRBD1 as a possible D gene (6 bases). The CDR3 is 20 residues long. Germline values: CDR1 KGHSH, CDR2 LQKENI. V was shortened by 3 bases and J by 4 bases, with 30 bases between the two germline ends. CDR3 bases read: TGTGCCAGCTCACCCAGAGGCGGGGGGAGCGCGGTTTTACAGGGCTATGGC. Its protein product is CASSPRGGGSAVLQGYG. The CDR3 reads in full as CASSPRGGGSAVLQGYGYTF.

A word on this clone: Sequencing ends 3 residues short of the CDR3 end; the germline J gene provides the rest. The chain has TRBV18 and TRBJ1-6; D is unresolved. Germline CDR1 reads KGHSH; CDR2 reads LQKENI. Trimming removed 3 bases from V and 8 bases from J, with 14 bases in between. This CDR3 is 15 amino acids long. The CDR3 sequence: CASSPIRGSDSPLHF. CDR3 DNA, as far as it was read: TGTGCCAGCTCACCGATCCGCGGATCAGATTCACCC.

On this clone: The read ends 3 residues shy of where the CDR3 ends; the end is completed using the germline J gene. This CDR3 is also generated by other DNA sequences in the sample. This chain links TRBV19 with TRBJ2-3, with TRBD2 as a possible D gene (6 bases). Germline V lookup: CDR1 LNHDA, CDR2 SQIVND (reference sequence). The CDR3 sequence is 14 residues long. V was clipped by 7 bases and J by 2 bases, with 13 bases between them. The CDR3 here is CASKSGSSTDTQYF. CDR3 bases read: TGTGCCAGTAAGAGCGGGTCCTCCACAGATACG.

On this clone itself: The read ends 3 residues before the CDR3 terminus; that terminus is restored from the germline J gene. This rearrangement joins TRBV3-1 (or the pseudogene TRBV3-2) to TRBJ1-1; D gene ambiguous. The CDR3 spans 14 residues. Per germline, CDR1 LGHDT and CDR2 YNNKEL (reference sequence). Trimming shortened V by 0 bases and J by 1 base, and 6 bases separated the two germline ends. The CDR3 spells CASSQDGGNTEAFF. Incomplete CDR3 DNA: TGTGCCAGCAGCCAAGATGGCGGGAACACTGAA.

Of note for this clone: The missing CDR3 end, 3 residues past where the read stops, is filled in from the germline J gene. The chain employs TRBV12-5 and TRBJ2-5; no firm D call. V lost 2 bases and J 5 bases, leaving 3 bases between the germline ends. Germline V gene data show CDR1 as LGHNT and CDR2 as FRNRAP. The CDR3 length is 11 residues. CDR3 region: CASGLRETQYF. The covered CDR3 bases are TGTGCTAGTGGTTTGCGGGAGACC.

Concerning this clone itself: The read ends 3 residues before the CDR3 terminus; that terminus is restored from the germline J gene. This chain links TRBV4-2 with TRBJ2-6, with D unclear. Germline V gene data show CDR1 as LGHNA and CDR2 as YNFKEQ. This CDR3 has 17 residues. V shed 1 base and J shed 1 base, with 11 bases lying between them. The sequenced part of the CDR3 DNA is TGTGCCAGCAGCCAAGCCGTACAGCTTTCTGGGGCCAACGTC. This codes for CASSQAVQLSGANV. The complete CDR3 protein is CASSQAVQLSGANVLTF.

To note about this clone: The read halts 3 residues ahead of the CDR3 end, with the missing end drawn from the germline J gene. This chain joins TRBV29-1 and TRBJ1-1, with D possibly TRBD1 on 6 matching bases. CDR1 and CDR2 (germline): SQVTM, ANQGSEA. The CDR3 loop spans 13 amino acids. With 6 bases removed from V and 4 bases from J, the gap between germline ends came to 15 bases. CDR3 in amino acids: CSVGEQGFTEAFF. CDR3 DNA, as far as it was read: TGCAGCGTCGGGGAACAGGGCTTCACTGAA.

A word on this clone: The read ends 3 residues before the CDR3 terminus; that terminus is restored from the germline J gene. V is TRBV6-1 and J is TRBJ1-1; weak D call: TRBD1 (5 bases). V was clipped by 3 bases and J by 0 bases, with 14 bases between them. This CDR3 spans 16 amino acids. The V gene's germline CDR1 is MNHNS and CDR2 SASEGT. The CDR3 here is CASSERALGLNTEAFF. Incomplete CDR3 DNA: TGTGCCAGCAGTGAGAGGGCCCTGGGGCTGAACACTGAA.

As regards this clone: The read stops 3 residues short of the end of the CDR3; the missing end is completed from the germline J gene. V and J are TRBV7-3 and TRBJ1-2; possible D gene TRBD1, 5 bases. The CDR3 has 14 residues. Trimming removed 5 bases at V and 0 bases at J, with 10 bases between. Germline loops: CDR1 SGHTA, CDR2 FQGTGA. The part of the CDR3 DNA that was read is TGTGCCAGCAGCCCGACAGTAGCTAACTATGGC. Amino acid sequence: CASSPTVANYG. The whole CDR3 sequence is CASSPTVANYGYTF.

As for this clone: Read sequence stops 3 residues before the CDR3 end, and the germline J gene provides the missing end. The chain employs TRBV2 and TRBJ1-4, with D possibly TRBD1 on 5 matching bases. The CDR3 is 12 amino acids. Between the trimmed V and J ends, which lost 7 bases and 7 bases, there was a span of 10 bases. Germline CDR1 SNHLY, CDR2 FYNNEI. CDR3 region: CASTEQGEKLFF. The DNA read from the CDR3 is TGTGCCAGCACCGAGCAGGGTGAAAAA.

Notes on this clone: Coverage ceases 3 residues before the CDR3 finishes, and the germline J gene fills in the end. The V and J genes are TRBV19 and TRBJ2-6; 7 bases map to TRBD1. This CDR3 comprises 20 residues. Looked up from germline, CDR1 is LNHDA and CDR2 is SQIVND (reference sequence). The J segment lost 0 bases and the V segment lost 4 bases, leaving 15 bases of the junction unmatched. CDR3 sequence reads: CASSSRPTGQFVSGANVLTF. Partial CDR3 DNA: TGTGCCAGTAGTAGCCGACCGACGGGACAGTTTGTCTCTGGGGCCAACGTC.

As to this clone: The CDR3 goes on 3 residues after the read ends, and that part is filled in from the germline J gene. V gene TRBV7-2 combines with J gene TRBJ2-3; TRBD1 matches at 7 bases. The germline V gene has CDR1 SGHTA and CDR2 FQGNSA. The V and J ends lost 5 bases and 8 bases, in that order; junction bases with no gene match: 7. The CDR3 covers 13 residues. Incomplete CDR3 DNA: TGTGCCAGCAGCGCGTGGGACAGTTCTACG. The encoded protein is CASSAWDSST. The full CDR3 sequence reads CASSAWDSSTQYF. Full variable domain (remainder filled in from reference TRBV7-2 and TRBJ2-3): GAGVSQSPSNKVTEKGKDVELRCDPISGHTALYWYRQSLGQGLEFLIYFQGNSAPDKSGLPSDRFSAERTGGSVSTLTIQRTQQEDSAVYLCASSAWDSSTQYFGPGTRLTVL.

As regards this clone: The sequenced fragment ends 3 residues before the CDR3 boundary, so the rest is inferred from the germline J gene. The V call is TRBV11-3, the J call TRBJ2-2, with D possibly being TRBD2 (6 bases). V dropped 5 bases and J dropped 1 base, with 8 bases sitting between them. The length of the CDR3 is 14 residues. Germline CDR1 SGHNT, CDR2 YENEEA. Incomplete CDR3 DNA: TGTGCCAGCAGCGTCGGGGGGAACACCGGGGAG. Its translation: CASSVGGNTGE. The full CDR3 sequence reads CASSVGGNTGELFF.

In the case of this clone: The read comes to an end 3 residues before the CDR3 does, leaving the germline J gene to fill in the end. The chain carries TRBV19 and TRBJ2-7; D is unresolved. Trimming removed 3 bases at V and 0 bases at J, with 12 bases between. The CDR3 has 15 amino acids. CDR1 and CDR2 from the germline V gene are LNHDA and SQIVND (reference sequence). The CDR3 region is CASSISTRSSYEQYF. CDR3 DNA (partial): TGTGCCAGTAGTATCTCGACTCGTAGCTCCTACGAG.

Notes on this clone: A junction boundary mismatches the germline segment, possibly from a read error. The read stops 3 residues short of the end of the CDR3; the missing end is completed from the germline J gene. Other nucleotide sequences in the sample specify the same CDR3. This chain joins TRBV7-2 and TRBJ1-3; D unresolved. The CDR3 contains 14 residues. In germline, CDR1 is SGHTA, CDR2 FQGNSA. CDR3: CASSPRGDGNTIYF. The CDR3 bases that were read are TGTGCCAGCAGCCCCCGGGGTGATGGAAACACA.

About this clone itself: Read data end 3 residues before the CDR3 end; the end is taken from the germline J gene. V usage is TRBV6-2 or TRBV6-3 and J usage is TRBJ1-2; weak D call: TRBD1 (6 bases). Germline V CDR1 and CDR2: MNHEY, SVGEGT. This CDR3 is built from 16 residues. The CDR3 sequence: CASSSFSRGSSYDYTF. The sequenced CDR3 bases are TGTGCCAGCAGTTCTTTTTCCAGGGGTAGCTCCTACGAC.

Remarks on this clone: The read terminates 3 residues ahead of where the CDR3 ends, so the germline J gene completes it. V is TRBV6-2 or TRBV6-3 and J is TRBJ1-3; D is ambiguous. The CDR3 spans 16 residues. Germline V gives CDR1 MNHEY, CDR2 SVGEGT. Trimming removed 6 bases from V and 0 bases from J, with 15 bases in between. Partial CDR3 DNA: TGTGCCAGCAGCCGTCCACTCAAGAGCTCTGGAAACACC. This translates into CASSRPLKSSGNT. The whole CDR3 sequence reads CASSRPLKSSGNTIYF.

As concerns this clone: Read data end 3 residues before the CDR3 end; the end is taken from the germline J gene. The chain carries TRBV10-3 and TRBJ1-6; maybe TRBD1 (5 bases). Germline V lookup: CDR1 ENHRY, CDR2 SYGVKD. This CDR3 has 13 amino acids. V was pared by 8 bases and J by 6 bases, with 11 bases between. The CDR3 DNA, read in part, is TGTGCCATCGGGGGGACGGTTAATTCACCC. Protein: CAIGGTVNSP. The CDR3 in full is CAIGGTVNSPLHF.